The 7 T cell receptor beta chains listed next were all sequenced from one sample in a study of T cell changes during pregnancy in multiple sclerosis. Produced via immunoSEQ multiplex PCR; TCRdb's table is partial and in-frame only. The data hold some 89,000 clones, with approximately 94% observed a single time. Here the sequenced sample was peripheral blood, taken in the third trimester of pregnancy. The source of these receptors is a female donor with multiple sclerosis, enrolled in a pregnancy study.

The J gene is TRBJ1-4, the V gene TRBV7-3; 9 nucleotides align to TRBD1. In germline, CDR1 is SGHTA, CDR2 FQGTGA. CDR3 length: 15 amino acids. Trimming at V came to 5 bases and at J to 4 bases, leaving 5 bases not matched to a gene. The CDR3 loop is CASSRTGADNEKLFF. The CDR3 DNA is TGTGCCAGCAGCCGGACAGGGGCAGATAATGAAAAACTGTTTTTT. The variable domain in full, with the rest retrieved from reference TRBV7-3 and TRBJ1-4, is GAGVSQTPSNKVTEKGKYVELRCDPISGHTALYWYRQSLGQGPEFLIYFQGTGAADDSGLPNDRFFAVRPEGSVSTLKIQRTERGDSAVYLCASSRTGADNEKLFFGSGTQLSVL.

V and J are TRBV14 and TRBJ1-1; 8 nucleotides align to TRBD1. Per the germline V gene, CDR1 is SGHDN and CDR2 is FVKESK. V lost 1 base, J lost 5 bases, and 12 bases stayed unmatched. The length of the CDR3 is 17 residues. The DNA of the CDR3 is TGTGCCAGCAGCCAAGGCAAAAGGGGCAGGGGGCTAACTGAAGCTTTCTTT. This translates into CASSQGKRGRGLTEAFF.

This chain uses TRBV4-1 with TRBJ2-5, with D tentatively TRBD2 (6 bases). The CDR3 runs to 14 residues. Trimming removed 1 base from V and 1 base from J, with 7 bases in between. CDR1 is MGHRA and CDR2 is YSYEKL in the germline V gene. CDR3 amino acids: CASSQGRGQETQYF. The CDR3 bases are TGCGCCAGCAGCCAAGGGAGGGGCCAAGAGACCCAGTACTTC.

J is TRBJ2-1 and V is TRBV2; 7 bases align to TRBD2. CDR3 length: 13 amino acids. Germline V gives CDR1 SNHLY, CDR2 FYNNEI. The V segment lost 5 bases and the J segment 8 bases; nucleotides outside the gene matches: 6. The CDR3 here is CASSPTSSDEQFF. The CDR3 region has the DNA TGTGCCAGCAGTCCGACTAGCTCAGATGAGCAGTTCTTC. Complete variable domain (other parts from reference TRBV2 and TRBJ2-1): EPEVTQTPSHQVTQMGQEVILRCVPISNHLYFYWYRQILGQKVEFLVSFYNNEISEKSEIFDDQFSVERPDGSNFTLKIRSTKLEDSAMYFCASSPTSSDEQFFGPGTRLTVL.

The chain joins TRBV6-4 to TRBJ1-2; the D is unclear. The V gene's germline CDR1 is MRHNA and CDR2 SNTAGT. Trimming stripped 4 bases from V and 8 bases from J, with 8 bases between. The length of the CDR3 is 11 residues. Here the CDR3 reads CASSAGFGYTF. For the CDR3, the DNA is TGTGCCAGCAGTGCCGGTTTCGGCTACACCTTC.

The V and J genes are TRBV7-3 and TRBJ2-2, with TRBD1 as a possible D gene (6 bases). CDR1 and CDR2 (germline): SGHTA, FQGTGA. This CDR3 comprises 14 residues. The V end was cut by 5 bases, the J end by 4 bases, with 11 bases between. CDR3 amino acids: CASSNLRGTGELFF. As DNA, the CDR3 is TGTGCCAGCAGCAACCTCAGGGGCACCGGGGAGCTGTTTTTT. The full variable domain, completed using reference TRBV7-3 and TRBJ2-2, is GAGVSQTPSNKVTEKGKYVELRCDPISGHTALYWYRQSLGQGPEFLIYFQGTGAADDSGLPNDRFFAVRPEGSVSTLKIQRTERGDSAVYLCASSNLRGTGELFFGEGSRLTVL.

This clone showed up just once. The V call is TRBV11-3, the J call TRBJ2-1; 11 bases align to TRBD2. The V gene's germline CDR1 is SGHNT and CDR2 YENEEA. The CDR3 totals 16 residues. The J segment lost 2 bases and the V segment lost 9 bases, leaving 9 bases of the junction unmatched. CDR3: CARPGGSGGAYNEQFF. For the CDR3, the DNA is TGTGCCAGACCAGGGGGTAGCGGGGGGGCCTACAATGAGCAGTTCTTC.